What follows is one T cell receptor beta chain and its context. This entry comes from a study of control samples from healthy donors and cancer patients. Data came from immunoSEQ multiplex PCR; TCRdb stores just in-frame clones and leaves some out. The data hold around 70,000 clones, with approximately 94% observed a single time. V was clipped by 8 bases and J by 3 bases, with 10 bases between them. In germline, CDR1 is MNHEY, CDR2 SVGAGI. CDR3 length: 12 amino acids. The clonotype originates from a woman aged 25 to 45 in good health. The chain is built from TRBV6-5 and TRBJ1-2; no clear D. The sample comprised blood. CDR3 DNA sequence: TGTGCCAGCCAACGGCAAGACTATGGCTACACCTTC. Its translation is CASQRQDYGYTF.